This passage covers 14 T cell receptor beta chains from one sample sequenced in a study of T cells expressing NK-cell markers. TCRdb re-called the 5' RACE reads and gives one entry per CDR3 protein, without DNA. The specimen's table records about 460,000 distinct CDR3 sequences. The sequenced sample consisted of blood T cells: a sorted CD56 or NKG2C T cell subset, CD4+ or CD8+ T cells, or bulk PBMC T cells (not recorded which). These receptors were collected from a woman aged 45-65 years in good health.

The J gene is TRBJ2-1, the V gene TRBV6-2 or TRBV6-3; TCRdb's D call of TRBD2 is untestable without DNA. CDR1 and CDR2 (germline): MNHEY, SVGEGT. The CDR3 loop spans 13 amino acids. The CDR3 protein is CASGLVRGVEQFF.

V usage is TRBV5-6 and J usage is TRBJ2-3; no DNA is available, so the TRBD1 call from TCRdb remains unchecked. The germline V gene encodes CDR1 SGHDT and CDR2 YYEEEE. The CDR3 totals 15 residues. This CDR3 reads CASSYDRVRTDTQYF.

This chain connects TRBV5-1 to TRBJ2-2; no DNA is available, so the TRBD2 call from TCRdb remains unchecked. The CDR3 is made up of 16 amino acids. Germline-derived CDR1 and CDR2 are SGHRS and YFSETQ. CDR3 sequence reads: CASSKTSGRTTGELFF.

The chain couples TRBV20-1 to TRBJ2-2. The CDR3 runs to 15 residues. CDR1 is DFQATT and CDR2 is SNEGSKA in the germline V gene (reference sequence). CDR3 region: CSARDSRIGTGELFF.

The rearrangement uses TRBV6-6 and TRBJ1-3; TCRdb gives TRBD1 as the D gene, but with no DNA this cannot be confirmed. Germline V lookup: CDR1 MNHNY, CDR2 SVGAGI (reference sequence). The CDR3 contains 15 residues. CDR3 region: CASSSGGSPGNTIYF.

The chain employs TRBV7-8 and TRBJ2-5; checking the TCRdb D call of TRBD2 is not possible without DNA. The CDR3 is 15 amino acids. Germline CDR1 reads SGHVS; CDR2 reads FQNEAQ. The CDR3 spells CASSLGRAGKETQYF.

This chain links TRBV5-1 with TRBJ2-3; the TCRdb D gene call, TRBD1, has no DNA to confirm it. Germline V CDR1 and CDR2: SGHRS, YFSETQ. The CDR3 extends over 16 amino acids. The CDR3 loop reads CASSSRTGVMTDTQYF.

The chain combines TRBV6-5 with TRBJ2-5; TCRdb's D gene call, TRBD2, goes unchecked for lack of DNA. CDR1 MNHEY and CDR2 SVGAGI come from the germline V gene. The CDR3 runs to 16 residues. The CDR3 loop reads CASSPSGGRGRETQYF.

The V gene is TRBV12-3 or TRBV12-4, the J gene TRBJ2-1; TCRdb calls TRBD2, which cannot be checked without DNA. There are 16 residues in the CDR3. The CDR3 protein is CATINAGTPTYNEQFF.

The gene calls are TRBV5-1 and TRBJ2-2; with no DNA, the TCRdb D assignment of TRBD1 cannot be verified. Germline CDR1 reads SGHRS; CDR2 reads YFSETQ. The CDR3 sequence is 15 residues long. CDR3 in amino acids: CASTSYRGSTGELFF.

The chain recombines TRBV20-1 with TRBJ2-7; the TCRdb call, TRBD1, lacks DNA for checking. The CDR3 extends over 13 amino acids. In germline, CDR1 is DFQATT, CDR2 SNEGSKA (reference sequence). The CDR3 loop reads CSARRDSPYEQYF.

The CDR3 spells CASSSPSGPVAYEQYF. The chain links TRBV5-5 to TRBJ2-7; TCRdb indicates TRBD2, and absent DNA this call remains unverified. CDR1 is SGHKS, CDR2 YYEKEE, per germline (reference sequence). This CDR3 is 16 amino acids long. Full variable domain (outside the CDR3, taken from reference TRBV5-5 and TRBJ2-7): DAGVTQSPTHLIKTRGQQVTLRCSPISGHKSVSWYQQVLGQGPQFIFQYYEKEERGRGNFPDRFSARQFPNYSSELNVNALLLGDSALYLCASSSPSGPVAYEQYFGPGTRLTVT.

The chain has TRBV24-1 and TRBJ2-1; no DNA is available, so the TRBD1 call from TCRdb remains unchecked. Germline CDR1 and CDR2: KGHDR and SFDVKD. This CDR3 contains 16 residues. CDR3 sequence reads: CATSDWTGLGYNEQFF.

This sequence joins TRBV20-1 and TRBJ2-3; no DNA is available, so the TRBD2 call from TCRdb remains unchecked. The CDR3 consists of 15 residues. The germline CDR1 and CDR2 sequences are DFQATT and SNEGSKA (reference sequence). The CDR3 sequence is CSRSPSGSRTDTQYF.